The TCR beta chain under discussion was sequenced for a study of T-cell memory formation after mild COVID-19. The wider study: Each donor largely had its own TCR clusters. Study-level results: Day 37-peaking second-wave clones had unconfirmed SARS-CoV-2 specificity. Clones shrinking between day 15 and 85 showed a balanced CD4/CD8 split, and those that grew later tilted toward CD4+.

The germline V gene has CDR1 SEHNR and CDR2 FQNEAQ (reference sequence). V trimming: 5 bases; J trimming: 6 bases; junction bases outside the gene matches: 2. The CDR3 totals 13 residues. TCR alpha and TCR beta cDNA libraries with sample barcodes and UMIs came from 5'RACE using constant-segment primers. TCRdb processed the 5' RACE reads anew with MiXCR; each CDR3 protein has one entry. The sample carries 300,000 to 400,000 distinct CDR3 sequences, around 30% recorded once. Regarding this clonotype: Its matching antigen is unknown.

This clonotype was obtained from an adult woman who had mild COVID-19 (a few samples of this study predate the infection). Cell type and time point are not known. This chain uses TRBV7-9 with TRBJ2-2; 8 bases line up with TRBD1. The sequencing sample was made of PBMCs or a T cell subset sorted from them (not recorded which). The CDR3 region is CASSETGAGELFF. CDR3 DNA sequence: TGTGCCAGCAGCGAGACAGGGGCCGGGGAGCTGTTTTTT.